What follows describes a single T cell receptor beta chain. Its antigen is unknown. No base qualities exist here, and no much larger clone lies one base off it. These data are taken from a study of siplizumab effects on memory and regulatory T cells (dated by TCRdb to between 2019 and 2020). In terms of the full investigation: The effect of the anti-CD2 antibody siplizumab on alloreactive T-cell subsets was examined in allogeneic mixed lymphocyte reactions constructed from human PBMCs. Summary of the overall study and its limitations: Roughly 75-95% of proliferating CD4+ or CD8+ clones could not be assigned a naive or memory phenotype. Siplizumab significantly lowered the cumulative frequency of alloreactive sequences that could be traced to unstimulated CD4+ memory T cells. The suppressive function of proliferating Tregs from siplizumab cultures was not functionally confirmed. Unstimulated naive T cells appeared more diverse than memory T cells, and naive cells seemed to contribute substantially to the alloresponse. Among mappable alloreactive CD4+ clones, an average Treg-derived fraction of about 70% was observed with siplizumab, compared with roughly 25% in control reactions. Because sequences at frequencies below about 10^-5 were poorly captured, only a minor fraction of alloreactive clones could be mapped back to unstimulated subsets.

Library generation was performed with the immunoSEQ multiplex PCR assay. Roughly 10^5 TCR templates per sample were assayed on the deep sequencing platform. Genomic DNA extracted from sorted T cells was used for TCRbeta CDR3 sequencing. As for the authors' bioinformatics: The R programming language was used for clonal analysis of TCRbeta CDR3 data. Unstimulated samples were compared with post-reaction CFSE-low samples to define alloreactive CD4+ and CD8+ clones. Regulatory or non-regulatory origin was assigned to alloreactive CD4+ clones by matching of sequences to sorted unstimulated Treg and non-Treg repertoires. Held by TCRdb, this immuneACCESS table contains in-frame sequences only and omits some clones. Under half of the omission traces to an unresolved V gene where checked; the cause of the rest is unknown. The DNA was the basis for D and trimming; V, J and clone size are from that table. This sample comprises around 82,000 clones, 93% of them detected only once. Clones ranked in the top ten supply about 4.5% of the sample.

Sorted unstimulated T cells and proliferating T cells recovered from mixed lymphocyte reactions underwent TCRbeta CDR3 sequencing. Fresh whole blood from 9 to 10 HLA-typed healthy donors served as the source for isolating PBMCs. This clonotype originated in a human donor in good health. The sample was CD8+ T cells sorted from blood.

The CDR3 region reads CASSSNLYEQYF. The nucleotide sequence reads as follows: TGTGCCAGTAGTTCCAATCTGTACGAGCAGTACTTC. The rearrangement joined TRBV19 to TRBJ2-7, with the D gene not confidently named. Trimming removed 5 bases from V and 4 bases from J, leaving 9 bases between the germline ends. CDR1 LNHDA and CDR2 SQIVND were looked up in the germline V gene (reference sequence). The CDR3 starts with the cysteine, ends with the phenylalanine, and has 12 residues. Only the CDR3 region is kept as DNA, spanning 36 bases read in frame from base 1.